This is a list of T cell receptor beta chains from one sample in a study of blood T cells in healthy people across ages. Via MiXCR, TCRdb re-called the 5' RACE reads, giving one row per CDR3 protein. The repertoire includes roughly 680,000 distinct CDR3 sequences, around 50% of them detected once, and approximately 15% sits in the top ten. The sequenced material came from blood. Receptors originate from a woman older than 75 in good health. The CDR3 runs from the conserved cysteine through the conserved F or W. A D gene is named only where the DNA matches it firmly. Clone size, where shown, is once, few, many, or a class for clones that have expanded.

D gene	J gene	clone size	V gene	CDR3 DNA	CDR3 protein
NA	TRBJ2-7	NA	TRBV4-3	TGCGCCAGCAGCCAAGATCGGGGCGGGGAAACTTACGAGCAGTACTTC	CASSQDRGGETYEQYF
NA	TRBJ2-5	NA	TRBV3-1	TGTGCCAGCAGCCAACGTGTGCGGCCTAGCGCTGTCTACAATGAGCAGTACTTC	CASSQRVRPSAVYNEQYF
NA	TRBJ2-1	many	TRBV7-9	TGTGCCAGCAGCGGCCAACTCAATGAGCAGTTCTTC	CASSGQLNEQFF
NA	TRBJ2-7	once	TRBV29-1	TGCAGCGTTGGGGGCGTTTTGAGCTCCTACGAGCAGTCCTTC	CSVGGVLSSYEQSF
TRBD1	TRBJ2-7	NA	TRBV20-1	TGCAGTGCTAGGCGGACAGGGGAGGCCTACGAGCAGTACTTC	CSARRTGEAYEQYF
TRBD1	TRBJ2-3	NA	TRBV7-3	TGTGCCAGCAGCGGGACAGGTACGCAGTATTTT	CASSGTGTQYF
NA	TRBJ1-3	few	TRBV12-3/TRBV12-4	TGTGCCAGCAGTTCCAGTGGAGGGGCAGGAAACACCATATATTTT	CASSSSGGAGNTIYF
NA	TRBJ2-4	few	TRBV4-1	TGCGCCAGCAGCCAAGATAGTGGATCCATAGCCAAAAACATTCAGTACTTC	CASSQDSGSIAKNIQYF
TRBD1	TRBJ1-5	NA	TRBV20-1	TGCAGTGCTAGAGCTACAGGGGGCAATCAGCCCCAGCATTTT	CSARATGGNQPQHF
TRBD2	TRBJ2-3	NA	TRBV4-2	TGTGCCAGCAGCCAAGGGGCCCTAGCGGGAGGGTTCACAGATACGCAGTATTTT	CASSQGALAGGFTDTQYF
NA	TRBJ1-6	once	TRBV5-1	TGCGCCAGCAGCTTGGGGCAGGGTCAGAATTCACCCCTCCACTTT	CASSLGQGQNSPLHF